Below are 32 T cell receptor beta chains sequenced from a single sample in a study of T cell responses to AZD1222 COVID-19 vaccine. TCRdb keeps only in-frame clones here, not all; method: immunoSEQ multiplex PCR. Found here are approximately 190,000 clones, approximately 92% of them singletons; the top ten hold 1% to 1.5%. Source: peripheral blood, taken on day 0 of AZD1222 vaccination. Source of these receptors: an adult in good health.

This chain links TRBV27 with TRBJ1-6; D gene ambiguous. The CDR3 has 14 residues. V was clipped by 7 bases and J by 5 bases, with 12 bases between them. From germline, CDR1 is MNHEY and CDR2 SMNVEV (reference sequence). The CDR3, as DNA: TGTGCCAGCACCTGGGTCGGTAATAATTCACCCCTCCACTTT. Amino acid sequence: CASTWVGNNSPLHF.

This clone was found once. The CDR3: CASSVRTEAFF. CDR3 DNA: TGTGCCAGCAGCGTACGGACTGAAGCTTTCTTT. The J gene is TRBJ1-1, the V gene TRBV7-9, with D uncertain. The V end lost 5 bases, the J end lost 5 bases, and 6 bases lay between the germline ends. Per the germline V gene, CDR1 is SEHNR and CDR2 is FQNEAQ (reference sequence). The CDR3 is made up of 11 amino acids.

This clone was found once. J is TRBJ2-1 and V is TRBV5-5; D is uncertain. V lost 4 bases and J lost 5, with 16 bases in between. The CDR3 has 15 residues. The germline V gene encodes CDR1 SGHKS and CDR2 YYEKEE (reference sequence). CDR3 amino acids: CASSPITSMNNEQFF. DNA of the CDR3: TGTGCCAGCAGCCCCATAACCTCGATGAACAATGAGCAGTTCTTC.

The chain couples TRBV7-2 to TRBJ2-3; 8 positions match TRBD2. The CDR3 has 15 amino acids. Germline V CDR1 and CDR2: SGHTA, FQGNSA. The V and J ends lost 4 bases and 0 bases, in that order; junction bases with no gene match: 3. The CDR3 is CASSSAGVSTDTQYF. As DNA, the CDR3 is TGTGCCAGCAGCTCAGCGGGAGTTAGCACAGATACGCAGTATTTT.

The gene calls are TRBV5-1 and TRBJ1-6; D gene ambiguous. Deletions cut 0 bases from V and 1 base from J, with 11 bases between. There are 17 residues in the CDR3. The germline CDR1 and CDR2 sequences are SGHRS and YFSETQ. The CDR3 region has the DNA TGCGCCAGCAGCTTGGGTCTGGGGAGATCCTATAATTCACCCCTCCACTTT. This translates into CASSLGLGRSYNSPLHF.

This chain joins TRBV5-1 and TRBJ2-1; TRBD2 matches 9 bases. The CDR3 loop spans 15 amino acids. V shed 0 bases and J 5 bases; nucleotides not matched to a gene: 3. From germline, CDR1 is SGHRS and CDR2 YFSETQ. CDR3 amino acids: CASSLAAGGHNEQFF. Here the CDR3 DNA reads TGCGCCAGCAGCTTGGCTGCGGGGGGGCACAATGAGCAGTTCTTC.

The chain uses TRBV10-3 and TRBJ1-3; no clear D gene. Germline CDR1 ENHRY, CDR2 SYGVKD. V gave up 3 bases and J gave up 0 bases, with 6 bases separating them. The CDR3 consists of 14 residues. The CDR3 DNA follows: TGTGCCATCAGTGACAGGAACTCTGGAAACACCATATATTTT. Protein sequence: CAISDRNSGNTIYF.

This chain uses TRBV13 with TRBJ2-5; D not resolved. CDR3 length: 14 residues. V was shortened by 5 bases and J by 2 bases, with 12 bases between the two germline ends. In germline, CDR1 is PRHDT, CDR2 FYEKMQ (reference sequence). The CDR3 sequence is CASSHARSQETQYF. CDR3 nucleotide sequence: TGTGCCAGCAGCCACGCCCGATCACAAGAGACCCAGTACTTC. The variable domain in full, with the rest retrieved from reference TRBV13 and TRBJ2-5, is AAGVIQSPRHLIKEKRETATLKCYPIPRHDTVYWYQQGPGQDPQFLISFYEKMQSDKGSIPDRFSAQQFSDYHSELNMSSLELGDSALYFCASSHARSQETQYFGPGTRLLVL.

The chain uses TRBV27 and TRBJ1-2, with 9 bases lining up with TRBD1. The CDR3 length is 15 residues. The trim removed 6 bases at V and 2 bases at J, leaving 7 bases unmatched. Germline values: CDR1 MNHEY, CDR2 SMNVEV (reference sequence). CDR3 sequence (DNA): TGTGCCAGCAGCAGCCACAGGGGGCAAAACTATGGCTACACCTTC. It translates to CASSSHRGQNYGYTF.

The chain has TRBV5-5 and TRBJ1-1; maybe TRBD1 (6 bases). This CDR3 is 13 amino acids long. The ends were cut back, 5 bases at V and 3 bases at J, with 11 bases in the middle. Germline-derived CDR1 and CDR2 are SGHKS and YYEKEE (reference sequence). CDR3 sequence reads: CASSTTGHTEAFF. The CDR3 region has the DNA TGTGCCAGCAGTACTACAGGGCACACTGAAGCTTTCTTT.

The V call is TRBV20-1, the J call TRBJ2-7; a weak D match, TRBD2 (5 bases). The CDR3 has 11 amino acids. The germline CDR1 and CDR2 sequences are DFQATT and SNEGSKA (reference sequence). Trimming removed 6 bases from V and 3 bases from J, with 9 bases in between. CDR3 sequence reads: CSAERFYEQYF. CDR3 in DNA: TGCAGTGCCGAGCGGTTCTACGAGCAGTACTTC.

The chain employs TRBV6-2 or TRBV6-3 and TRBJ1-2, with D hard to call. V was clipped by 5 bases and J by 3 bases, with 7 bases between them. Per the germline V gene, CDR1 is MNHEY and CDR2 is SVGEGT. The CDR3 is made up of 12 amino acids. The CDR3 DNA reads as TGTGCCAGCAGTAATGCGTACTATGGCTACACCTTC. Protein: CASSNAYYGYTF.

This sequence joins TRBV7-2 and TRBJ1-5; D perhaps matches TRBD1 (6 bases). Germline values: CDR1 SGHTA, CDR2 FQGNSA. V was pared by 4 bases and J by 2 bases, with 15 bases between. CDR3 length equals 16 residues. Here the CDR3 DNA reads TGTGCCAGCAGCTCAATAAGGGGGGGTGGCAATCAGCCCCAGCATTTT. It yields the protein CASSSIRGGGNQPQHF. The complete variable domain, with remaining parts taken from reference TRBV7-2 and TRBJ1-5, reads GAGVSQSPSNKVTEKGKDVELRCDPISGHTALYWYRQSLGQGLEFLIYFQGNSAPDKSGLPSDRFSAERTGGSVSTLTIQRTQQEDSAVYLCASSSIRGGGNQPQHFGDGTRLSIL.

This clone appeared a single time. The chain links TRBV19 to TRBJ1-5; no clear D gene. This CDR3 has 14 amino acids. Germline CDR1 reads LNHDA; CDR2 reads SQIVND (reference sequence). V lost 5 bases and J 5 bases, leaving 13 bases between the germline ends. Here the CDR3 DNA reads TGTGCCAGTAGTCCACCGACGACCCATCAGCCCCAGCATTTT. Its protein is CASSPPTTHQPQHF.

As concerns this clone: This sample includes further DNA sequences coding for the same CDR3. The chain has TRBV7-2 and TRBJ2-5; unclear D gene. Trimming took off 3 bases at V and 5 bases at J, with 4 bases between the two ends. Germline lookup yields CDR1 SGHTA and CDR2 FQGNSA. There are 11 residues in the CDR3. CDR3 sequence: CASSFSETQYF. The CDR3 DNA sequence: TGTGCCAGCAGCTTCTCCGAGACCCAGTACTTC.

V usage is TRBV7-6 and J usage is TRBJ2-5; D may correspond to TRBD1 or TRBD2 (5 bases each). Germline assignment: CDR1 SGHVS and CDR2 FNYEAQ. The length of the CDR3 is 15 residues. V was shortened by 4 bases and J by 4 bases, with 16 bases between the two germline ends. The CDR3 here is CASSSVGAVTETQYF. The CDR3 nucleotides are TGTGCCAGCAGCTCAGTCGGGGCCGTGACAGAGACCCAGTACTTC.

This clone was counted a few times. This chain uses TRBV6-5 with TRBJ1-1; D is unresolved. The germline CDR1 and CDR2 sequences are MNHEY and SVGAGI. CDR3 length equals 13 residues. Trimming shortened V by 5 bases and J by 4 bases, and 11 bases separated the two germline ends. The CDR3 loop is CASSNTRTTEAFF. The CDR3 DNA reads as TGTGCCAGCAGTAACACCCGCACCACTGAAGCTTTCTTT.

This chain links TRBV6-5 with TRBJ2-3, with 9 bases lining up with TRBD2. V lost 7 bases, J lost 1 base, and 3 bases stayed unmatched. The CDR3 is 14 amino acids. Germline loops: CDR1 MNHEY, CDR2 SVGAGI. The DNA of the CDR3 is TGTGCCAGCAACCCTAGCGGGGGCACAGATACGCAGTATTTT. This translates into CASNPSGGTDTQYF.

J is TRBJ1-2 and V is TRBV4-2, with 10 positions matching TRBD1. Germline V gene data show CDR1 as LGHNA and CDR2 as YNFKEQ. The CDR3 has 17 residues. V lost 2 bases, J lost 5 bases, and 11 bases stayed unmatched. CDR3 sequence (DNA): TGTGCCAGCAGCCAAAACACCGGGACAGGGGATGTTTATGGCTACACCTTC. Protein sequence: CASSQNTGTGDVYGYTF.

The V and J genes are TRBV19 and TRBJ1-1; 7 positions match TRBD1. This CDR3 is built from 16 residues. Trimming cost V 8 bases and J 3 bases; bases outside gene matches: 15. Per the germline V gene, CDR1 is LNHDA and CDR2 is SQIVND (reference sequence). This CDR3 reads CASRGFGTVDHTEAFF. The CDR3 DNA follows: TGTGCCAGTCGGGGCTTCGGGACAGTGGATCACACTGAAGCTTTCTTT.

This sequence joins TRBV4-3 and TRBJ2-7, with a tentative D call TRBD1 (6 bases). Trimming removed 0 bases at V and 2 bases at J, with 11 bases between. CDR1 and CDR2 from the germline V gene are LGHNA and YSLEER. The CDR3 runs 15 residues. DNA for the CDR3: TGCGCCAGCAGCCAAGACCAGGGACAAACCTACGAGCAGTACTTC. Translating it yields CASSQDQGQTYEQYF.

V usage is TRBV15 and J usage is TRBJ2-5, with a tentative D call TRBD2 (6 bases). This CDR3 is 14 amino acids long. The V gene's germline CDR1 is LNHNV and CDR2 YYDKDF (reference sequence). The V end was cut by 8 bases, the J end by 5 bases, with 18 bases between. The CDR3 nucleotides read TGTGCCACCTCTGATCGGCGGGGAGACGAGACCCAGTACTTC. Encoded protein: CATSDRRGDETQYF.

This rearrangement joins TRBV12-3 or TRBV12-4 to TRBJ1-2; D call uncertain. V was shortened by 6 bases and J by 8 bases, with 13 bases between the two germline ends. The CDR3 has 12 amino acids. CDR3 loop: CASSLEGYGYTF. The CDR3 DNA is TGTGCCAGCAGCTTGGAGGGTTACGGCTACACCTTC.

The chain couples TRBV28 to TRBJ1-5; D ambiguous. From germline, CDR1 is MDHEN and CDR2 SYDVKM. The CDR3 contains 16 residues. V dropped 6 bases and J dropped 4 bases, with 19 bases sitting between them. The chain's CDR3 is CASSPITANRNQPQHF. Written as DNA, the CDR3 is TGTGCCAGCAGCCCGATAACAGCCAACCGGAATCAGCCCCAGCATTTT. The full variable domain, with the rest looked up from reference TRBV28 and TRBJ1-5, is DVKVTQSSRYLVKRTGEKVFLECVQDMDHENMFWYRQDPGLGLRLIYFSYDVKMKEKGDIPEGYSVSREKKERFSLILESASTNQTSMYLCASSPITANRNQPQHFGDGTRLSIL.

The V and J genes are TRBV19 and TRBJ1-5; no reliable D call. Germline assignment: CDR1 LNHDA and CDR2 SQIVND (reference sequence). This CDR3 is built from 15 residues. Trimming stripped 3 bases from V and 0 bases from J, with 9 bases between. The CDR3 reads CASSMKGVSNQPQHF. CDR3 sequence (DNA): TGTGCCAGTAGTATGAAAGGAGTTAGCAATCAGCCCCAGCATTTT.

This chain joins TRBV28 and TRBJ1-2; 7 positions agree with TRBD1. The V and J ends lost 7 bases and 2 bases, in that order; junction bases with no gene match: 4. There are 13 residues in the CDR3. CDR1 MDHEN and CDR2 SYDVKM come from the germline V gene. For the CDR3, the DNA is TGTGCCAGCACCCCCAGGGGGAACTATGGCTACACCTTC. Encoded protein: CASTPRGNYGYTF.

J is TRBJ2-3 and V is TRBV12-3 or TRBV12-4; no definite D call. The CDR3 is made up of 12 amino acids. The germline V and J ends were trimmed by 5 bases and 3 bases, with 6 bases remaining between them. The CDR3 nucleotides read TGTGCCAGCAGTCTAATTACAGATACGCAGTATTTT. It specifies CASSLITDTQYF.

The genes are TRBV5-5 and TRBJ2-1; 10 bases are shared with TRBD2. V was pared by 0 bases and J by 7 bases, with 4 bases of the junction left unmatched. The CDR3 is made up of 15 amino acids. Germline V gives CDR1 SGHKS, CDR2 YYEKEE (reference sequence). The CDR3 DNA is TGTGCCAGCAGCTTGGTCCCGGGACTAGCGAATGAGCAGTTCTTC. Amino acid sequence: CASSLVPGLANEQFF.

CDR3 loop: CASSQEIAGYEQYF. The CDR3 nucleotides are TGCGCCAGCAGCCAAGAAATCGCAGGCTACGAGCAGTACTTC. J is TRBJ2-7 and V is TRBV4-3; D is ambiguous. From germline, CDR1 is LGHNA and CDR2 YSLEER. This CDR3 contains 14 residues. With 0 bases removed from V and 3 bases from J, the gap between germline ends came to 9 bases.

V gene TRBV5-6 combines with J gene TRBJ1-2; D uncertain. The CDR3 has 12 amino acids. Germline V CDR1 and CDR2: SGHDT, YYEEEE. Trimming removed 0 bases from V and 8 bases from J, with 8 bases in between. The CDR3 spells CASSLVRSGYTF. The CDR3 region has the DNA TGTGCCAGCAGCTTGGTCCGGAGCGGCTACACCTTC.

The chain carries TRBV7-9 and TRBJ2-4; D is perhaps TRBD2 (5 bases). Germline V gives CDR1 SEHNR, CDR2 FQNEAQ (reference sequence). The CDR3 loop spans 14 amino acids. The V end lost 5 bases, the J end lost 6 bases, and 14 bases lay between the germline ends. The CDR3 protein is CASSASGSGNIQYF. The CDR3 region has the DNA TGTGCCAGCAGCGCCAGCGGATCGGGAAACATTCAGTACTTC.

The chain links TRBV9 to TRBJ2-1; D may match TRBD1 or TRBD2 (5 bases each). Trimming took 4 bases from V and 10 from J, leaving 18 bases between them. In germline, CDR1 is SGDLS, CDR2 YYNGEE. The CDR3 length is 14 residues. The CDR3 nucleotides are TGTGCCAGCAGCTTCCGGGACGCCAAACGGGAGCAGTTCTTC. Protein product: CASSFRDAKREQFF. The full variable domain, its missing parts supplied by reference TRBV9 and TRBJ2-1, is DSGVTQTPKHLITATGQRVTLRCSPRSGDLSVYWYQQSLDQGLQFLIQYYNGEERAKGNILERFSAQQFPDLHSELNLSSLELGDSALYFCASSFRDAKREQFFGPGTRLTVL.